This record covers a single TCR beta chain. The antigen it recognizes is unknown. No clone much larger than this one lies a single base away; base qualities are absent. This sample was included in a study of shared clonotypes between healthy human individuals (TCRdb year 2020). For the wider study: The cohort included three men and a couple of women between 18 and 49 years of age. Per donor, three plates each were used for CD4 naive and CD4 memory, two for CD8 naive, and one for CD8 memory. The study deeply sequenced blood TCR repertoires of five healthy adults to estimate repertoire size and the extent of clonotype sharing between individuals. Libraries were prepared and TCR repertoires were sequenced by different laboratories using diverse techniques, in order to increase sequencing depth and limit assay-specific biases. Per donor, leukapheresis produced somewhere between about 0.8 and 9.5 billion PBMCs. Findings and caveats that apply to the study as a whole: Pairwise subsampling led to the expectation that sequencing depth would affect the degree of clonotype sharing among donors. When four donors were compared, the shared fraction of clonotypes was 5% to 6.5% for naive CD4, around 3.6% for naive CD8, about 2.5% for memory CD4, and less than 0.45% for memory CD8. Rarefaction of sorted-subset datasets indicated incomplete sequencing despite the large sequencing depth. The genetic and exposure-history diversity represented was limited by the small number of donors. Only blood was sampled, and tissue TCR repertoires likely differ from those in blood. Clonotypes shared by all four sorted-subset donors showed higher generation probabilities than non-shared clonotypes. Naive subsets generally had larger estimated clonotype richness than memory subsets did.

The CDR3 goes from the cysteine to the phenylalanine over 17 residues. Of all the DNA, just the CDR3 is kept, 51 bases in frame from base 1. Trimming takes 2 bases off V and 3 bases off J; junction bases not matched to a gene: 6. CDR1 is given as MDHEN and CDR2 as SYDVKM, both from the germline V gene. TCR CDR3 regions were amplified from genomic DNA by multiplex PCR using the deep immunoSEQ assay. Extracted genomic DNA from each cell subset was distributed evenly across all wells of several immunoSEQ 96-well plates, and each plate was treated as a replicate. For sorted subsets, about 200 ng genomic DNA, equal to some 30,000 T cell genomes, was loaded into each replicate PCR. Purified libraries were measured with a Qubit 3.0 fluorometer, size-checked on a Bioanalyzer 2100, and measured again with the KAPA Library Quantification kit. Every immunoSEQ 96-well plate was sequenced on a separate single-read 150-cycle Illumina NextSeq 550 flow cell. From the authors' description of their analysis: Because the immunoSEQ output held only junctional sequences and lacked quality scores, the filtering could not match the filtering applied to full-length reads. To assign V/J genes and CDR3, sequences were annotated using PyIR, a Python wrapper for IgBLAST v1.9, with IMGT germline references. Reads with weak V/J assignments (E-value above 1e-6), missing CDR3, stop codons, out-of-frame junctions, or ambiguous translated residues were removed. V3J clonotypes were defined as sequences sharing an identical inferred V gene, J gene, and CDR3 amino acid sequence. The percentage overlap between two repertoires was calculated by dividing the number of shared unique clonotypes by the size of the smaller repertoire. Repertoire richness was assessed with RTK rarefaction, the Chao1 estimator, and Recon v2.1 estimates of unobserved clonotypes. For all TCRbeta clonotypes obtained by the gDNA method from four donors, generation probabilities were computed with OLGA. TCRdb stores this immuneACCESS table with in-frame sequences only. Part of the clones is absent; in the studies checked, under half of the shortfall reflects unresolved V genes, and no reason is known for the rest. That table gives V, J and clone size, and the DNA gave D and trimming. This sample holds roughly 650,000 clones; about 96% were observed only once. The top ten clonotypes cover 0.11% of the sample.

CD8 naive samples were CD45RO-negative cells positively selected for CCR7, giving a CD45RA+CCR7+ population that excluded TemRA cells. The donors were healthy, HIV-negative adults with no recently reported acute infections or vaccinations. Every donor was a Caucasian adult residing in Nashville, Tennessee, USA. After blood collection by leukapheresis, PBMCs were isolated using Ficoll-Histopaque density gradient centrifugation and then cryopreserved in the vapor phase of liquid nitrogen. Analytical flow cytometry was used to check the purity and quantity of each magnetically sorted T cell population. Genomic DNA was isolated from each sorted fraction and quantified by UV absorbance on a Nanodrop 2000c.

Material: naive CD8+ T cells sorted from blood. This sample's cell subset or site label indicates: CD45RA+CCR7+. The chain is made from TRBV28 and TRBJ2-3; 12 of the junction bases match TRBD2. The clonotype was recovered from a woman aged 25 to 39 in good health. The DNA sequence follows: TGTGCCAGCAGTTTACCCTCTAGCGGGAGGGAAACAGATACGCAGTATTTT. The translation is CASSLPSSGRETDTQYF.